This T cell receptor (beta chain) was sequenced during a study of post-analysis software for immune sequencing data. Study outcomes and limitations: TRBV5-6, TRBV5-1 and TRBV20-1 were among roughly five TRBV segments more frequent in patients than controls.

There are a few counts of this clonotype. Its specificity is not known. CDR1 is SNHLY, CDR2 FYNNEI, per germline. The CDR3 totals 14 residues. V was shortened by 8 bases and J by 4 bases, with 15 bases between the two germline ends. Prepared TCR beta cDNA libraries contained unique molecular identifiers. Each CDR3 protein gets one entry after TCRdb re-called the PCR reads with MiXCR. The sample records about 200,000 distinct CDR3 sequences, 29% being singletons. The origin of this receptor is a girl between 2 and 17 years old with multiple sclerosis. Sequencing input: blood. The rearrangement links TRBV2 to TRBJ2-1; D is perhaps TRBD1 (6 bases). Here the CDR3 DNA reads TGTGCCAGCCAATCAGGGGCCCCGTACAATGAGCAGTTCTTC. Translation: CASQSGAPYNEQFF.